These 8 T cell receptor beta chains share one sample of origin, sequenced in a study of cytomegalovirus exposure and HLA in healthy donors. Primers: 60 Vbeta forward and 13 Jbeta reverse. The assay was immunoSEQ multiplex PCR, and TCRdb's table has in-frame clones only and misses some. The sample has about 120,000 clones, 77% seen once. Sequenced sample: PBMCs. These receptors were obtained from a man aged 18 to 35 in good health and CMV-seropositive.

Only one count was recorded for this clone. CDR3 bases: TGTGCCAGCAGTTCCTTGAGACGGGGGGCATATGGCTACACCTTC. Its protein is CASSSLRRGAYGYTF. This chain uses TRBV28 with TRBJ1-2; a possible D gene is TRBD1 (6 bases). The V gene lost 4 bases and the J gene lost 5 bases, with 17 bases spanning the gap. The CDR3 sequence is 15 residues long. The germline V gene has CDR1 MDHEN and CDR2 SYDVKM.

The chain recombines TRBV7-9 with TRBJ1-6; 8 bases align to TRBD1. From germline, CDR1 is SEHNR and CDR2 FQNEAQ (reference sequence). Trimming removed 5 bases from V and 2 bases from J; junction bases left unmatched: 14. The CDR3 totals 19 residues. CDR3 in DNA: TGTGCCAGCAGCATACCCGTAAACAGGGGGACAACCTATAATTCACCCCTCCACTTT. It specifies CASSIPVNRGTTYNSPLHF.

The chain combines TRBV6-6 with TRBJ2-7; 9 bases align to TRBD1. CDR3 length equals 14 residues. Germline-derived CDR1 and CDR2 are MNHNY and SVGAGI (reference sequence). V shed 2 bases, J shed 5 bases, and the junction held 4 bases outside the gene matches. The CDR3, as DNA: TGTGCCAGCAGTTACGGGACAGGGATCCACGAGCAGTACTTC. This codes for CASSYGTGIHEQYF.

This clone showed up just a few times. This rearrangement joins TRBV7-8 to TRBJ1-4, with D maybe TRBD1 (6 bases). The CDR3 consists of 16 residues. Germline lookup yields CDR1 SGHVS and CDR2 FQNEAQ. Trimming cost V 1 base and J 8 bases, with 17 bases left between them. CDR3 in DNA: TGTGCCAGCAGCTTAGGGGGGGGCAGGGGAGGCGAAAAACTGTTTTTT. Translating gives CASSLGGGRGGEKLFF.

V is TRBV18 and J is TRBJ2-2, with D possibly being TRBD2 (5 bases). CDR1 is KGHSH, CDR2 LQKENI, per germline. CDR3 length: 15 amino acids. The germline V and J ends were trimmed by 2 bases and 4 bases, with 11 bases remaining between them. The CDR3 protein is CASSPSDRGTGELFF. DNA of the CDR3: TGTGCCAGCTCACCATCTGACCGGGGCACCGGGGAGCTGTTTTTT.

J is TRBJ1-2 and V is TRBV11-2, with 9 nucleotides matching TRBD1. The V and J ends lost 1 base and 7 bases, in that order; junction bases with no gene match: 16. Germline values: CDR1 SGHAT, CDR2 FQNNGV. The CDR3 contains 18 residues. The CDR3, as DNA: TGTGCCAGCAGCTTAGTAAGGGGAGGGCAACAGGGGGCGCCTGGCTACACCTTC. Protein product: CASSLVRGGQQGAPGYTF.

The chain links TRBV5-4 to TRBJ1-1, with a tentative D call TRBD1 (5 bases). The V end lost 0 bases, the J end lost 1 base, and 7 bases lay between the germline ends. In germline, CDR1 is SGHNT, CDR2 YYREEE (reference sequence). The CDR3 is 14 amino acids. CDR3 coding DNA: TGTGCCAGCAGCTTGGACGGGGGGAACACTGAAGCTTTCTTT. Translated, it gives CASSLDGGNTEAFF.

V and J are TRBV28 and TRBJ1-5, with D possibly matching TRBD1 (6 bases). The CDR3 sequence is 16 residues long. V lost 6 bases and J 0 bases, leaving 15 bases between the germline ends. Looked up from germline, CDR1 is MDHEN and CDR2 is SYDVKM. DNA for the CDR3: TGTGCCAGCAGCCCTGACAGGCCTTATAGCAATCAGCCCCAGCATTTT. Its translation: CASSPDRPYSNQPQHF.